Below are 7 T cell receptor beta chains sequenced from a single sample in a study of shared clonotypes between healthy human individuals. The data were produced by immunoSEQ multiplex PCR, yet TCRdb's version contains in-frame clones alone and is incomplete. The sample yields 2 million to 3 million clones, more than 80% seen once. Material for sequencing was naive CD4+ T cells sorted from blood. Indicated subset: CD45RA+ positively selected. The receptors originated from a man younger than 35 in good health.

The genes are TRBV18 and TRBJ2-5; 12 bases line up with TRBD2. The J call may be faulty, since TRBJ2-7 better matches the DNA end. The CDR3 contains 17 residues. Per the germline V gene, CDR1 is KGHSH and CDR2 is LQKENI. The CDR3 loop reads CASSHGLAGGPPYEQYF. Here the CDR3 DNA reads TGTGCCAGCTCACACGGGCTAGCGGGAGGGCCTCCCTACGAGCAGTACTTC.

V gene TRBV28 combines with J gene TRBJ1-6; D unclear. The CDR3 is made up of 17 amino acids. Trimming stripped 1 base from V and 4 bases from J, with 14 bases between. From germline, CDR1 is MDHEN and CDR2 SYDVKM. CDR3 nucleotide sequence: TGTGCCAGCAGTTTATTTGAAGGGTCCGGGTATAATTCACCCCTCCACTTT. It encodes CASSLFEGSGYNSPLHF.

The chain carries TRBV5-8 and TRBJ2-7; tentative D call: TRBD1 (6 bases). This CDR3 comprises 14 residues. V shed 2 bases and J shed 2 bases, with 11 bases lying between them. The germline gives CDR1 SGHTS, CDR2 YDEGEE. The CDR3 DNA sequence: TGTGCCAGCAGCTTAGGGGACACGGCCTACGAGCAGTACTTC. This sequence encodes CASSLGDTAYEQYF.

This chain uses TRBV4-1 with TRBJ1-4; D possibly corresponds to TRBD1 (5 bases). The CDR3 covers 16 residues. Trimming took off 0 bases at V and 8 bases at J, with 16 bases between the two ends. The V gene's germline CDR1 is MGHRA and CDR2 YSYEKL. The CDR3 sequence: CASSQDDSRVWEKLFF. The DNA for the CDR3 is TGCGCCAGCAGCCAAGACGATAGCAGGGTATGGGAAAAACTGTTTTTT.

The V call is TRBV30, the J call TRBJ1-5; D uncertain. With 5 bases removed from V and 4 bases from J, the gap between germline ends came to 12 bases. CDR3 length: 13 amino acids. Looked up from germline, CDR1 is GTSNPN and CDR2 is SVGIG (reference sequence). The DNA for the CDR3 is TGTGCCTGGGCCGATACAGAGAATCAGCCCCAGCATTTT. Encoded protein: CAWADTENQPQHF.

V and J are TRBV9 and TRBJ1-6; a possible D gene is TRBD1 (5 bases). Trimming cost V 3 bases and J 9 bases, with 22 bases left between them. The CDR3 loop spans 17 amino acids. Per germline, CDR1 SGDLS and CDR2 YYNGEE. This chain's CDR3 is CASSEEPGRRIGSPLHF. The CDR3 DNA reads TGTGCCAGCAGCGAAGAACCGGGACGGCGGATAGGTTCACCCCTCCACTTT.

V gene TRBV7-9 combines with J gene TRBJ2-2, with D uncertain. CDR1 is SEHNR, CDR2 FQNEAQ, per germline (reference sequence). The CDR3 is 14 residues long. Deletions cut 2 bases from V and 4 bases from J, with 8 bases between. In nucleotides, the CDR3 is TGTGCCAGCAGCTTAACCTCTTCCACCGGGGAGCTGTTTTTT. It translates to CASSLTSSTGELFF.